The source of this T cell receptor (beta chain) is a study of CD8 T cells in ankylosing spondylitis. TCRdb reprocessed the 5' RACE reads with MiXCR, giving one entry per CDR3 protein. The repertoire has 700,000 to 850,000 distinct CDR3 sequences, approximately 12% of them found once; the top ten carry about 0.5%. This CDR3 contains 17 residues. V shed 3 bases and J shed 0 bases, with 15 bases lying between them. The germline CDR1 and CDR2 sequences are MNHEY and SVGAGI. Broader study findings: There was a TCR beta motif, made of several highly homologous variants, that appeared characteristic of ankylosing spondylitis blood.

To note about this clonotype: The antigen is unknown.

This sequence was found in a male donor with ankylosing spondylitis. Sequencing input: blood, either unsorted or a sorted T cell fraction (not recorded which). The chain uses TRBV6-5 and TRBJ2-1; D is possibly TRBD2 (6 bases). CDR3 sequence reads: CASSYGGRGSSYNEQFF. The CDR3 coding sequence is TGTGCCAGCAGTTATGGCGGGCGGGGTAGCTCCTACAATGAGCAGTTCTTC.